Below are 21 T cell receptor beta chains sequenced from a single sample in a study of T cell changes during pregnancy in multiple sclerosis. The method was immunoSEQ multiplex PCR; TCRdb's version includes in-frame clones alone and lacks a portion of them. The sample records 40,000 or so clones, about 93% being singletons. Source: CD4+ T cells from peripheral blood mononuclear cells, taken in the third trimester of pregnancy. The receptors were gathered from a female donor with multiple sclerosis, enrolled in a pregnancy study.

This chain joins TRBV29-1 and TRBJ2-7; the match to TRBD1 covers 7 bases. This CDR3 is 13 amino acids long. Per the germline V gene, CDR1 is SQVTM and CDR2 is ANQGSEA. V shed 6 bases and J 5 bases; nucleotides not matched to a gene: 10. CDR3: CSVDTTGLHEQYF. The CDR3 DNA sequence: TGCAGCGTCGACACGACAGGGCTCCACGAGCAGTACTTC.

The V and J genes are TRBV7-6 and TRBJ2-3; D is possibly TRBD1 (7 bases). Germline V gene data show CDR1 as SGHVS and CDR2 as FNYEAQ. The CDR3 runs 15 residues. Trimming stripped 5 bases from V and 3 bases from J, with 15 bases between. The CDR3 spells CASSSYRGGTDTQYF. Here the CDR3 DNA reads TGTGCCAGCAGCAGTTACAGGGGAGGAACAGATACGCAGTATTTT.

The chain uses TRBV7-9 and TRBJ2-5; possible D gene TRBD1, 5 bases. The ends were cut back, 10 bases at V and 3 bases at J, with 27 bases in the middle. The CDR3 loop spans 17 amino acids. Germline V gene lookup returns CDR1 SEHNR and CDR2 FQNEAQ (reference sequence). CDR3 sequence: CATPSPRRQLGEETQYF. The CDR3 nucleotides read TGTGCCACCCCGTCACCAAGGAGACAGTTAGGAGAAGAGACCCAGTACTTC.

The CDR3 spells CASSLGTGRNTEAFF. CDR3 nucleotide sequence: TGTGCCAGCAGCTTGGGGACAGGGAGGAACACTGAAGCTTTCTTT. The J gene is TRBJ1-1, the V gene TRBV5-4; 8 bases match TRBD1. The germline gives CDR1 SGHNT, CDR2 YYREEE (reference sequence). Unmatched junction bases numbered 2, after V lost 0 bases and J lost 1 base. The CDR3 has 15 residues.

The V gene is TRBV28, the J gene TRBJ1-5; a possible D gene is TRBD1 (6 bases). The CDR3 has 15 residues. V lost 5 bases and J 10 bases, leaving 21 bases between the germline ends. Germline CDR1 and CDR2: MDHEN and SYDVKM. For the CDR3, the DNA is TGTGCCAGCAGTCAAACCGGGACAAGGTCCCGCCCCCAGCATTTT. It yields the protein CASSQTGTRSRPQHF.

The CDR3 DNA reads as TGTGCCAGCAGCTTGCTTGGGCAGGGGGCCTCACCCCTCCACTTT. This sequence encodes CASSLLGQGASPLHF. V gene TRBV5-8 combines with J gene TRBJ1-6; 8 bases line up with TRBD1. CDR1 and CDR2 (germline): SGHTS, YDEGEE. This CDR3 comprises 15 residues. Trimming cost V 1 base and J 10 bases; bases outside gene matches: 7.

The V and J genes are TRBV18 and TRBJ2-5; D is undetermined. Trimming stripped 6 bases from V and 4 bases from J, with 12 bases between. There are 13 residues in the CDR3. CDR1 and CDR2 from the germline V gene are KGHSH and LQKENI. CDR3 protein: CASSLKRRETQYF. The CDR3 DNA follows: TGTGCCAGCTCCCTCAAAAGGAGAGAGACCCAGTACTTC.

This clone appeared once. CDR3 coding DNA: TGTGCCAGCAGTTCGGGACAGAACTACGAGCAGTACTTC. Translated, it gives CASSSGQNYEQYF. The chain employs TRBV6-6 and TRBJ2-7; 7 positions match TRBD1. The CDR3 runs 13 residues. CDR1 MNHNY and CDR2 SVGAGI come from the germline V gene (reference sequence). V lost 4 bases and J lost 3; bases outside the gene matches: 3.

Only one count was recorded for this clone. The chain uses TRBV18 and TRBJ2-1; 10 nucleotides line up with TRBD2. V dropped 6 bases and J dropped 5; count of bases not matched to a gene: 10. CDR1 is KGHSH and CDR2 is LQKENI in the germline V gene. CDR3 length equals 16 residues. The CDR3 region has the DNA TGTGCCAGCTCTTCCCCTAGCGGGAGATTCAACAATGAGCAGTTCTTC. Translation: CASSSPSGRFNNEQFF.

This sequence joins TRBV15 and TRBJ2-2, with 8 bases aligning to TRBD2. Germline values: CDR1 LNHNV, CDR2 YYDKDF (reference sequence). V was pared by 0 bases and J by 5 bases, with 5 bases of the junction left unmatched. CDR3 length: 16 amino acids. As DNA, the CDR3 is TGTGCCACCAGCAGAGACGGGAGGGCATTGACCGGGGAGCTGTTTTTT. Residues: CATSRDGRALTGELFF.

This chain connects TRBV20-1 to TRBJ1-1; TRBD1 agrees at 7 bases. CDR1 DFQATT and CDR2 SNEGSKA come from the germline V gene (reference sequence). The CDR3 runs 11 residues. V gave up 3 bases and J gave up 8 bases; unmatched junction bases: 3. The CDR3 spells CSASDRVEAFF. As DNA, the CDR3 is TGCAGTGCTAGCGACAGGGTGGAAGCTTTCTTT.

This clone has a single count. V gene TRBV11-2 combines with J gene TRBJ1-4; D gene uncertain. Germline V gene lookup returns CDR1 SGHAT and CDR2 FQNNGV. The germline V and J ends were trimmed by 0 bases and 12 bases, with 17 bases remaining between them. The CDR3 length is 15 residues. CDR3 protein: CASSLESAGTKELFF. The CDR3 nucleotides read TGTGCCAGCAGCTTAGAGTCCGCGGGCACTAAAGAACTGTTTTTT.

V usage is TRBV6-1 and J usage is TRBJ1-5; D may be TRBD1 (5 bases). Deletions cut 6 bases from V and 2 bases from J, with 11 bases between. The CDR3 is 14 amino acids. CDR1 is MNHNS and CDR2 is SASEGT in the germline V gene. The CDR3 is CASRAAGGNQPQHF. In DNA, the CDR3 is TGTGCCAGCAGAGCTGCGGGGGGCAATCAGCCCCAGCATTTT.

The CDR3 here is CASSPGQGAMVTEAFF. CDR3 sequence (DNA): TGCGCCAGCAGCCCCGGACAGGGGGCTATGGTCACTGAAGCTTTCTTT. The chain joins TRBV5-1 to TRBJ1-1; TRBD1 matches 11 bases. CDR1 is SGHRS and CDR2 is YFSETQ in the germline V gene. The J segment lost 4 bases and the V segment lost 4 bases, leaving 9 bases of the junction unmatched. This CDR3 contains 16 residues.

This sequence joins TRBV4-1 and TRBJ1-2, with TRBD1 matching over 7 bases. Germline V gene data show CDR1 as MGHRA and CDR2 as YSYEKL. V trimming: 4 bases; J trimming: 8 bases; junction bases outside the gene matches: 7. This CDR3 spans 13 amino acids. This chain's CDR3 is CASSLGGTVGYTF. CDR3 DNA sequence: TGCGCCAGCAGCCTCGGAGGGACAGTAGGCTACACCTTC.

The rearrangement uses TRBV11-2 and TRBJ2-7, with 12 positions matching TRBD1. Unmatched junction bases numbered 1, after V lost 1 base and J lost 3 bases. The CDR3 is 15 amino acids. Germline values: CDR1 SGHAT, CDR2 FQNNGV. The CDR3 bases are TGTGCCAGCAGCTTAGGGGACAGGGGGCACTACGAGCAGTACTTC. This sequence encodes CASSLGDRGHYEQYF. The full variable domain, its missing parts supplied by reference TRBV11-2 and TRBJ2-7, is EAGVAQSPRYKIIEKRQSVAFWCNPISGHATLYWYQQILGQGPKLLIQFQNNGVVDDSQLPKDRFSAERLKGVDSTLKIQPAKLEDSAVYLCASSLGDRGHYEQYFGPGTRLTVT.

The sample holds one count of this clone. The rearrangement links TRBV18 to TRBJ2-5, with TRBD1 as a possible D gene (6 bases). In germline, CDR1 is KGHSH, CDR2 LQKENI. There are 13 residues in the CDR3. Trimming took 3 bases from V and 5 from J, leaving 10 bases between them. The CDR3 loop reads CASSPRGMETQYF. The CDR3 region has the DNA TGTGCCAGCTCACCCAGGGGTATGGAGACCCAGTACTTC.

The V and J genes are TRBV10-2 and TRBJ1-5, with 7 bases that match TRBD1. Germline assignment: CDR1 WSHSY and CDR2 SAAADI. The V segment lost 10 bases and the J segment 3 bases; nucleotides outside the gene matches: 6. The CDR3 totals 13 residues. Written as DNA, the CDR3 is TGCGCCACTCGGGACAGATACAATCAGCCCCAGCATTTT. This translates into CATRDRYNQPQHF.

This clone was seen once. The gene calls are TRBV10-1 and TRBJ2-1; weak D call: TRBD1 (6 bases). The length of the CDR3 is 15 residues. The ends were cut back, 2 bases at V and 5 bases at J, with 13 bases in the middle. From germline, CDR1 is WNHNN and CDR2 SYGVQD (reference sequence). This chain's CDR3 is CASSEVSDRHNEQFF. The DNA for the CDR3 is TGCGCCAGCAGTGAGGTTTCTGACAGGCACAATGAGCAGTTCTTC.

This chain links TRBV11-2 with TRBJ1-1; 9 bases match TRBD1. CDR1 is SGHAT and CDR2 is FQNNGV in the germline V gene. CDR3 length equals 14 residues. Germline trimming cut 5 bases from V and 6 bases from J; bases unmatched to any gene: 7. The CDR3 nucleotides are TGTGCCAGCAGCACGGACAGGGGAAGTGCTGAAGCTTTCTTT. It codes for CASSTDRGSAEAFF.

The chain is built from TRBV5-5 and TRBJ2-7; TRBD1 aligns across 8 bases. CDR1 SGHKS and CDR2 YYEKEE come from the germline V gene (reference sequence). Trimming removed 4 bases from V and 4 bases from J; junction bases left unmatched: 10. The CDR3 totals 15 residues. CDR3 amino acids: CASSRTGTLGYEQYF. The CDR3 bases are TGTGCCAGCAGCCGGACAGGGACCCTCGGGTACGAGCAGTACTTC.